This T cell receptor (beta chain) was captured in a study of identical twins. Each CDR3 protein is one row after TCRdb ran MiXCR on the 5' RACE reads. The table lists 150,000 or so distinct CDR3 sequences, roughly 3.5% of them singletons. V was cut by 5 bases and J by 4 bases, with 11 bases left in between. The length of the CDR3 is 13 residues. The germline V gene encodes CDR1 MNHEY and CDR2 SVGEGT. In this sample, this clonotype turned up many times. The antigen remains unidentified. Study findings and constraints: For cord blood, abundant beta clonotypes had fewer insertions, unlike memory repertoires, which showed none.

The V call is TRBV6-2 or TRBV6-3, the J call TRBJ2-5, with D possibly TRBD1 on 6 matching bases. The specimen was memory T cells sorted from blood. The clonotype comes from a man aged 18 to 29 in good health. This chain's CDR3 is CASSGGRGETQYF. The CDR3, as DNA: TGTGCCAGCAGTGGTGGCAGGGGAGAGACCCAGTACTTC.